This T cell receptor (beta chain) was found in a study of T cells in Graves' hyperthyroidism and ophthalmopathy. The CDR3 contains 16 residues. With 5 bases removed from V and 2 bases from J, the gap between germline ends came to 13 bases. Looked up from germline, CDR1 is SEHNR and CDR2 is FQNEAQ (reference sequence). The investigators amplified TCR beta CDR3 regions from RNA transcripts. A first-round RT-PCR of the TCR CDR3 used the HTBI primer set. One entry per CDR3 protein results from TCRdb running MiXCR on the multiplex PCR reads. The sample lists over 350,000 distinct CDR3 sequences; about 14% were seen once. This clonotype was recorded a few times.

The sequence came from a man aged 50 to 59 with Graves' ophthalmopathy. This chain uses TRBV7-9 with TRBJ2-6; D remains ambiguous. The sample was blood. As DNA, the CDR3 is TGTGCCAGCAGCGTGACCATACGACCTGGGGCCAACGTCCTGACTTTC. Protein product: CASSVTIRPGANVLTF. Combining the CDR3 with reference TRBV7-9 and TRBJ2-6 gives the whole variable domain DTGVSQNPRHKITKRGQNVTFRCDPISEHNRLYWYRQTLGQGPEFLTYFQNEAQLEKSRLLSDRFSAERPKGSFSTLEIQRTEQGDSAMYLCASSVTIRPGANVLTFGAGSRLTVL.